Below are 18 T cell receptor beta chains sequenced from a single sample in a study of beta chain features in type 1 diabetes. The investigators reverse transcribed all of the isolated RNA, so they sequenced expressed TCRB transcripts. Generated by immunoSEQ multiplex PCR, the TCRdb table keeps only in-frame clones and is missing some. The repertoire holds some 330,000 clones, with about 12% as singletons. What these receptors recognize is not known. Study findings and constraints: In all four CD4+ subsets, TCRB CDR3 length was significantly, moderately reduced in type 1 diabetes.

The sample taken for sequencing was naive CD4+ T cells from blood. The receptors were sampled from a young woman with type 1 diabetes.

The J gene is TRBJ2-3, the V gene TRBV7-2; D is unclear. Germline CDR1 SGHTA, CDR2 FQGNSA. V lost 3 bases to trimming and J lost 0 bases, with 7 bases between them. The CDR3 covers 14 residues. The CDR3 coding sequence is TGTGCCAGCAGCTTTAGCCACAGCACAGATACGCAGTATTTT. The encoded protein is CASSFSHSTDTQYF.

The V call is TRBV29-1, the J call TRBJ2-5, with 7 bases fitting TRBD1. V dropped 7 bases and J dropped 0; count of bases not matched to a gene: 5. The CDR3 runs 13 residues. Per germline, CDR1 SQVTM and CDR2 ANQGSEA. The CDR3 region has the DNA TGCAGCGCTTCCGGGACAGACCAAGAGACCCAGTACTTC. It translates to CSASGTDQETQYF.

V gene TRBV4-1 combines with J gene TRBJ2-7; 7 bases are shared with TRBD1. The CDR3 contains 16 residues. The germline gives CDR1 MGHRA, CDR2 YSYEKL. After removal of 4 bases from V and 8 bases from J, the junction contained 17 bases not matched to a gene. Written as DNA, the CDR3 is TGCGCCAGCAGCCGAGTTTGGGGGACAGAAGTTACCAAGCAGTACTTC. This sequence encodes CASSRVWGTEVTKQYF.

This clone was found a few times. The chain joins TRBV2 to TRBJ1-6; D may be TRBD1 (6 bases). Germline values: CDR1 SNHLY, CDR2 FYNNEI. CDR3 length equals 13 residues. Trimming left V 10 bases short and J 7 bases short, with 14 bases between. The CDR3 sequence is CATSGTPNSPLHF. The CDR3 coding sequence is TGTGCCACCTCCGGGACACCGAATTCACCCCTCCACTTT. The complete variable domain, with remaining parts taken from reference TRBV2 and TRBJ1-6, reads EPEVTQTPSHQVTQMGQEVILRCVPISNHLYFYWYRQILGQKVEFLVSFYNNEISEKSEIFDDQFSVERPDGSNFTLKIRSTKLEDSAMYFCATSGTPNSPLHFGNGTRLTVT.

This chain links TRBV5-1 with TRBJ1-1, with a tentative D call TRBD1 (5 bases). The CDR3 length is 15 residues. V dropped 0 bases and J dropped 1 base, with 10 bases sitting between them. The germline V gene encodes CDR1 SGHRS and CDR2 YFSETQ. The CDR3 DNA follows: TGCGCCAGCAGCTTGGGGGGCAGACAGAACACTGAAGCTTTCTTT. Amino acid sequence: CASSLGGRQNTEAFF.

This clone showed up just a few times. This chain joins TRBV19 and TRBJ2-7; D is perhaps TRBD1 (5 bases). V was cut by 6 bases and J by 4 bases, with 22 bases left in between. This CDR3 is 16 amino acids long. CDR1 and CDR2 from the germline V gene are LNHDA and SQIVND (reference sequence). This CDR3 is CASSHSEGIHRYEQYF. CDR3 coding DNA: TGTGCCAGTAGCCATAGTGAAGGGATCCACAGGTACGAGCAGTACTTC. Variable domain in full (rest from reference TRBV19 and TRBJ2-7): DGGITQSPKYLFRKEGQNVTLSCEQNLNHDAMYWYRQDPGQGLRLIYYSQIVNDFQKGDIAEGYSVSREKKESFPLTVTSAQKNPTAFYLCASSHSEGIHRYEQYFGPGTRLTVT.

The V and J genes are TRBV7-2 and TRBJ1-2; 7 bases line up with TRBD1. With 5 bases clipped from V and 4 bases from J, the junction kept 7 bases outside the gene matches. The CDR3 has 14 amino acids. Per the germline V gene, CDR1 is SGHTA and CDR2 is FQGNSA. This chain's CDR3 is CASSVEGAIYGYTF. The CDR3 DNA sequence: TGTGCCAGCAGCGTTGAGGGGGCCATCTATGGCTACACCTTC. The whole variable domain, remainder taken from reference TRBV7-2 and TRBJ1-2, is GAGVSQSPSNKVTEKGKDVELRCDPISGHTALYWYRQSLGQGLEFLIYFQGNSAPDKSGLPSDRFSAERTGGSVSTLTIQRTQQEDSAVYLCASSVEGAIYGYTFGSGTRLTVV.

This chain joins TRBV9 and TRBJ1-1; no clear D gene. V was cut by 3 bases and J by 0 bases, with 6 bases left in between. The CDR3 length is 13 residues. From germline, CDR1 is SGDLS and CDR2 YYNGEE. The DNA for the CDR3 is TGTGCCAGCAGCGGGCATTTGAACACTGAAGCTTTCTTT. Amino acids: CASSGHLNTEAFF.

The V gene is TRBV19, the J gene TRBJ2-5; D gene uncertain. This CDR3 contains 13 residues. Deletions cut 5 bases from V and 2 bases from J, with 9 bases between. CDR1 is LNHDA and CDR2 is SQIVND in the germline V gene (reference sequence). This chain's CDR3 is CASSYDWQETQYF. Here the CDR3 DNA reads TGTGCCAGTAGTTACGACTGGCAAGAGACCCAGTACTTC.

The gene calls are TRBV5-6 and TRBJ2-3; maybe TRBD2 (6 bases). With 4 bases removed from V and 1 base from J, the gap between germline ends came to 13 bases. The germline CDR1 and CDR2 sequences are SGHDT and YYEEEE. The CDR3 sequence is 15 residues long. CDR3 DNA sequence: TGTGCCAGCAGCGGAGGGCGGTCCGGCACAGATACGCAGTATTTT. Translation: CASSGGRSGTDTQYF. The full variable domain, its missing parts supplied by reference TRBV5-6 and TRBJ2-3, is DAGVTQSPTHLIKTRGQQVTLRCSPKSGHDTVSWYQQALGQGPQFIFQYYEEEERQRGNFPDRFSGHQFPNYSSELNVNALLLGDSALYLCASSGGRSGTDTQYFGPGTRLTVL.

The chain links TRBV29-1 to TRBJ1-1, with TRBD1 identical over 7 bases. Germline V gene sequence: CDR1 SQVTM, CDR2 ANQGSEA. V dropped 8 bases and J dropped 8; count of bases not matched to a gene: 8. The CDR3 runs 11 residues. CDR3 protein: CSFGQVKEAFF. In DNA form, the CDR3 reads TGCAGCTTTGGACAGGTAAAGGAAGCTTTCTTT.

V usage is TRBV5-1 and J usage is TRBJ2-3; D is unclear. CDR3 length: 13 residues. Trimming shortened V by 0 bases and J by 4 bases, and 6 bases separated the two germline ends. Germline V lookup: CDR1 SGHRS, CDR2 YFSETQ. CDR3 amino acids: CASSLATADTQYF. The CDR3 bases are TGCGCCAGCAGCTTGGCAACGGCAGATACGCAGTATTTT. The whole variable domain, filled in from reference TRBV5-1 and TRBJ2-3, reads KAGVTQTPRYLIKTRGQQVTLSCSPISGHRSVSWYQQTPGQGLQFLFEYFSETQRNKGNFPGRFSGRQFSNSRSEMNVSTLELGDSALYLCASSLATADTQYFGPGTRLTVL.

The J gene is TRBJ2-1, the V gene TRBV6-5, with 8 bases matching TRBD2. The CDR3 runs to 14 residues. V trimming: 4 bases; J trimming: 8 bases; junction bases outside the gene matches: 7. Germline V gene sequence: CDR1 MNHEY, CDR2 SVGAGI. CDR3 DNA sequence: TGTGCCAGCAGTTCCCCCGGACTAGCCGATGAGCAGTTCTTC. The encoded protein is CASSSPGLADEQFF.

This chain joins TRBV28 and TRBJ2-7; 9 bases line up with TRBD1. The V and J ends lost 8 bases and 0 bases, in that order; junction bases with no gene match: 8. The CDR3 consists of 15 residues. From germline, CDR1 is MDHEN and CDR2 SYDVKM. CDR3 residues: CASLGPGQGSYEQYF. The CDR3 DNA sequence: TGTGCCAGCCTAGGTCCGGGACAGGGCTCCTACGAGCAGTACTTC.

This chain connects TRBV29-1 to TRBJ2-5; the match to TRBD1 covers 8 bases. The DNA end lines up better with TRBJ2-7; the J call may be wrong. This CDR3 is built from 12 residues. Germline V gene sequence: CDR1 SQVTM, CDR2 ANQGSEA. This CDR3 reads CSVRTGSYEQYF. The CDR3 nucleotides read TGCAGCGTAAGGACAGGGAGCTACGAGCAGTACTTC.

The chain carries TRBV11-2 and TRBJ2-2; 7 positions agree with TRBD1. After removal of 3 bases from V and 4 bases from J, the junction contained 2 bases not matched to a gene. CDR1 and CDR2 (germline): SGHAT, FQNNGV. The CDR3 consists of 14 residues. This CDR3 reads CASSLGQITGELFF. In DNA form, the CDR3 reads TGTGCCAGCAGCTTGGGACAGATCACCGGGGAGCTGTTTTTT.

This clone came up a few times. V gene TRBV28 combines with J gene TRBJ2-7, with D hard to call. This CDR3 is built from 12 residues. V dropped 1 base and J dropped 3 bases, with 4 bases sitting between them. CDR1 and CDR2 from the germline V gene are MDHEN and SYDVKM. The CDR3 is CASSLSFYEQYF. The CDR3 coding sequence is TGTGCCAGCAGTTTATCGTTCTACGAGCAGTACTTC.

This chain joins TRBV29-1 and TRBJ2-6; 7 bases align to TRBD1. J was trimmed by 3 bases and V by 6 bases; bases with no gene match: 5. Germline V gives CDR1 SQVTM, CDR2 ANQGSEA. There are 14 residues in the CDR3. The CDR3: CSVSGGLGANVLTF. The CDR3 region has the DNA TGCAGCGTCTCAGGGGGTCTTGGGGCCAACGTCCTGACTTTC.